The 21 T cell receptor beta chains reported below all come from one sample, sequenced in a study of shared clonotypes between healthy human individuals (dated by TCRdb to 2019 to 2021). The method was the immunoSEQ multiplex PCR assay. TCRdb took over this immuneACCESS table, retaining in-frame rearrangements with V and J assigned. Such tables are incomplete; in checked studies, under half of the missing clones stem from an unresolved V gene, and the remainder is unexplained. The sample table lists around 480,000 clones, 75% to 80% of them with a count of one. Approximately 13% of the sample rests with the top ten. The sequenced material came from PBMCs. These receptors came from a woman aged 35 to 49 in good health. Some clones in this sample may be carry-over from other donors' samples.

There are a few counts of this clone. The rearrangement uses TRBV7-9 and TRBJ2-1, with 11 bases matching TRBD2. The germline V gene encodes CDR1 SEHNR and CDR2 FQNEAQ (reference sequence). J was trimmed by 10 bases and V by 4 bases; bases with no gene match: 9. The CDR3 has 15 amino acids. CDR3 sequence (DNA): TGTGCCAGCAGCTCCGGGACTAGCGGTCATGGGGAGCAGTTCTTC. The encoded protein is CASSSGTSGHGEQFF.

This clone was detected only once. This chain uses TRBV15 with TRBJ1-2, with TRBD1 matching 7 bases. The CDR3 extends over 15 amino acids. V dropped 4 bases and J dropped 5; count of bases not matched to a gene: 10. Per the germline V gene, CDR1 is LNHNV and CDR2 is YYDKDF (reference sequence). The CDR3 loop is CATSKQNRGRYGYTF. In nucleotides, the CDR3 is TGTGCCACCAGCAAACAAAACAGGGGTAGATATGGCTACACCTTC.

This clone appeared a few times. The chain carries TRBV7-3 and TRBJ2-5; 8 bases match TRBD2. The CDR3 spans 14 residues. CDR1 and CDR2 (germline): SGHTA, FQGTGA. V dropped 1 base and J dropped 5; count of bases not matched to a gene: 3. The CDR3 DNA follows: TGTGCCAGCAGCTTAAACGGCGGGAGGGAGACCCAGTACTTC. Its protein is CASSLNGGRETQYF.

The chain combines TRBV30 with TRBJ2-3; 7 bases line up with TRBD2. The CDR3 runs to 15 residues. Unmatched junction bases numbered 6, after V lost 0 bases and J lost 3 bases. Germline V gene sequence: CDR1 GTSNPN, CDR2 SVGIG (reference sequence). The CDR3 bases are TGTGCCTGGAGTGTACTTGGCGGGAGTACAGATACGCAGTATTTT. Translating it yields CAWSVLGGSTDTQYF.

This clone was seen many times. The chain has TRBV6-1 and TRBJ2-1, with 7 nucleotides matching TRBD2. Trimming at V came to 2 bases and at J to 2 bases, leaving 6 bases not matched to a gene. CDR1 MNHNS and CDR2 SASEGT come from the germline V gene. This CDR3 comprises 16 residues. CDR3 sequence reads: CASSETSVLPYNEQFF. CDR3 nucleotide sequence: TGTGCCAGCAGTGAAACTAGCGTATTACCCTACAATGAGCAGTTCTTC.

This sequence joins TRBV25-1 and TRBJ2-5, with no clear D. Germline V gene lookup returns CDR1 MGHDK and CDR2 SYGVNS. The CDR3 is made up of 13 amino acids. V was shortened by 1 base and J by 7 bases, with 10 bases between the two germline ends. The CDR3: CASSESAYRTQYF. CDR3 sequence (DNA): TGTGCCAGCAGTGAATCGGCCTACCGGACCCAGTACTTC.

This sequence joins TRBV28 and TRBJ1-5; maybe TRBD1 (6 bases). The CDR3 is 13 amino acids. V was clipped by 6 bases and J by 6 bases, with 12 bases between them. Germline V gene sequence: CDR1 MDHEN, CDR2 SYDVKM. The CDR3 DNA is TGTGCCAGCAGAACAGGGTGGTTTCAGCCCCAGCATTTT. Residues: CASRTGWFQPQHF.

V usage is TRBV7-2 and J usage is TRBJ2-4, with 15 positions matching TRBD2. V lost 5 bases, J lost 1 base, and 6 bases stayed unmatched. The CDR3 is 18 amino acids. Germline-derived CDR1 and CDR2 are SGHTA and FQGNSA. The CDR3 DNA is TGTGCCAGCAGCCCCGGACTAGCGGGAGGGGGTGCCAAAAACATTCAGTACTTC. It is translated as CASSPGLAGGGAKNIQYF. Full variable domain (remainder filled in from reference TRBV7-2 and TRBJ2-4): GAGVSQSPSNKVTEKGKDVELRCDPISGHTALYWYRQSLGQGLEFLIYFQGNSAPDKSGLPSDRFSAERTGGSVSTLTIQRTQQEDSAVYLCASSPGLAGGGAKNIQYFGAGTRLSVL.

The chain employs TRBV15 and TRBJ2-5, with TRBD2 identical over 7 bases. V dropped 5 bases and J dropped 1; count of bases not matched to a gene: 4. CDR1 LNHNV and CDR2 YYDKDF come from the germline V gene (reference sequence). CDR3 length equals 14 residues. CDR3 in DNA: TGTGCCACCAGCCGCCGACTAGCCCAAGAGACCCAGTACTTC. Translating gives CATSRRLAQETQYF.

This chain links TRBV5-1 with TRBJ2-5, with a possible D match to TRBD1 (6 bases). V was clipped by 1 base and J by 5 bases, with 12 bases between them. Germline V gene data show CDR1 as SGHRS and CDR2 as YFSETQ. This CDR3 has 14 residues. DNA of the CDR3: TGCGCCAGCAGCTTGTTGGGGGCTGGGGAGACCCAGTACTTC. It translates to CASSLLGAGETQYF.

This chain links TRBV2 with TRBJ2-1; 9 nucleotides match TRBD1. CDR3 length: 16 residues. The germline gives CDR1 SNHLY, CDR2 FYNNEI. The ends lost 8 bases at V and 0 bases at J; junction bases unmatched: 8. The CDR3 nucleotides read TGTGCCAGCTCCAAGGAGACAGGGGGCTCCTACAATGAGCAGTTCTTC. The encoded protein is CASSKETGGSYNEQFF.

The chain employs TRBV28 and TRBJ2-7, with D perhaps TRBD1 (6 bases). Trimming stripped 4 bases from V and 4 bases from J, with 11 bases between. The CDR3 is made up of 13 amino acids. In germline, CDR1 is MDHEN, CDR2 SYDVKM. Here the CDR3 DNA reads TGTGCCAGCAGTTCTGGACAGCTTTACGAGCAGTACTTC. Translated, it gives CASSSGQLYEQYF.

The chain has TRBV5-1 and TRBJ2-1; 9 nucleotides match TRBD2. V lost 0 bases and J lost 9; bases outside the gene matches: 7. The germline CDR1 and CDR2 sequences are SGHRS and YFSETQ. The CDR3 extends over 15 amino acids. CDR3 protein: CASSLEASGMGEQFF. CDR3 in DNA: TGCGCCAGCAGCTTGGAGGCTAGCGGGATGGGTGAGCAGTTCTTC.

This chain joins TRBV16 and TRBJ2-5; D possibly uses TRBD1 or TRBD2 (5 bases each). CDR3 size: 14 residues. The ends were cut back, 5 bases at V and 3 bases at J, with 13 bases in the middle. The germline gives CDR1 KGHSY, CDR2 FQNENV. In DNA, the CDR3 is TGTGCCAGCAGCTTCTTGACAGCGGAAGAGACCCAGTACTTC. Its translation is CASSFLTAEETQYF. The full variable domain, completed using reference TRBV16 and TRBJ2-5, is GEEVAQTPKHLVRGEGQKAKLYCAPIKGHSYVFWYQQVLKNEFKFLISFQNENVFDETGMPKERFSAKCLPNSPCSLEIQATKLEDSAVYFCASSFLTAEETQYFGPGTRLLVL.

This clone was observed a handful of times. The chain employs TRBV2 and TRBJ2-7; D is possibly TRBD2 (5 bases). V was pared by 7 bases and J by 0 bases, with 10 bases between. The germline V gene encodes CDR1 SNHLY and CDR2 FYNNEI. The CDR3 is 13 residues long. The CDR3 DNA sequence: TGTGCCAGCACTGAGGGCACCTCCTACGAGCAGTACTTC. It is translated as CASTEGTSYEQYF. The variable domain in full, with the rest retrieved from reference TRBV2 and TRBJ2-7, is EPEVTQTPSHQVTQMGQEVILRCVPISNHLYFYWYRQILGQKVEFLVSFYNNEISEKSEIFDDQFSVERPDGSNFTLKIRSTKLEDSAMYFCASTEGTSYEQYFGPGTRLTVT.

The V gene is TRBV5-1, the J gene TRBJ1-1; D gene unclear. Trimming took 4 bases from V and 0 from J, leaving 7 bases between them. The V gene's germline CDR1 is SGHRS and CDR2 YFSETQ. The CDR3 consists of 13 residues. This CDR3 is CASSQRLNTEAFF. The CDR3 coding sequence is TGCGCCAGCAGCCAGCGTCTGAACACTGAAGCTTTCTTT.

The sample holds a few counts of this clone. This chain joins TRBV29-1 and TRBJ2-1; D may be TRBD1 or TRBD2 (5 bases each). Germline loops: CDR1 SQVTM, CDR2 ANQGSEA. V was clipped by 5 bases and J by 8 bases, with 19 bases between them. The CDR3 covers 14 residues. CDR3 nucleotide sequence: TGCAGCGTTTCCTGGGGCGGGCAGTCCGATGAGCAGTTCTTC. Translating it yields CSVSWGGQSDEQFF.

The V and J genes are TRBV18 and TRBJ2-3; 12 bases are shared with TRBD2. The CDR3 spans 15 residues. CDR1 and CDR2 (germline): KGHSH, LQKENI. V was pared by 6 bases and J by 3 bases, with 4 bases of the junction left unmatched. The CDR3 bases are TGTGCCAGCTCGCTGACTAGCGGGAGTACAGATACGCAGTATTTT. This encodes CASSLTSGSTDTQYF.

Here the CDR3 DNA reads TGCGCCAGCAGCTACAGGGGAACCACTGAAGCTTTCTTT. Translated: CASSYRGTTEAFF. This chain connects TRBV5-1 to TRBJ1-1; 7 bases match TRBD1. Per germline, CDR1 SGHRS and CDR2 YFSETQ. V was pared by 3 bases and J by 4 bases, with 3 bases of the junction left unmatched. CDR3 size: 13 residues.

This clone was counted a few times. The chain recombines TRBV28 with TRBJ1-1, with TRBD1 as a possible D gene (5 bases). The germline V gene has CDR1 MDHEN and CDR2 SYDVKM. V gave up 7 bases and J gave up 10 bases, with 22 bases separating them. The length of the CDR3 is 14 residues. In nucleotides, the CDR3 is TGTGCCAGCAATCCGCCGGTCGGGGCCCGTGTAGCTTTCTTT. This encodes CASNPPVGARVAFF.

This clone was seen many times. This chain links TRBV25-1 with TRBJ2-1; D is uncertain. The CDR3 is 15 amino acids. Trimming took 4 bases from V and 3 from J, leaving 13 bases between them. CDR1 is MGHDK and CDR2 is SYGVNS in the germline V gene. DNA of the CDR3: TGTGCCAGCAGTGGTTCGGACGACCACTACAATGAGCAGTTCTTC. Amino acids: CASSGSDDHYNEQFF.